The 26 T cell receptor beta chains in this list originate from one sample, sequenced in a study of blood T cell repertoires in COVID-19. The table came from immunoSEQ multiplex PCR; TCRdb's copy has only in-frame clones and leaves some out. The sample shows around 130,000 clones, approximately 84% of them seen only once. Material: peripheral blood. The receptors stem from a human donor in a cohort sampled during active COVID-19.

In its sample, this clone was seen once. The chain employs TRBV4-1 and TRBJ2-1; TRBD2 agrees at 9 bases. Germline-derived CDR1 and CDR2 are MGHRA and YSYEKL. The CDR3 loop spans 20 amino acids. J was trimmed by 0 bases and V by 4 bases; bases with no gene match: 16. The CDR3: CASSPSGASGASSSYNEQFF. As DNA, the CDR3 is TGCGCCAGCAGCCCTTCGGGGGCTAGCGGGGCCTCTAGCTCCTACAATGAGCAGTTCTTC.

This clone was observed a few times. The rearrangement joins TRBV29-1 to TRBJ2-5, with D perhaps matching TRBD2 (6 bases). With 5 bases removed from V and 2 bases from J, the gap between germline ends came to 18 bases. Looked up from germline, CDR1 is SQVTM and CDR2 is ANQGSEA. CDR3 size: 15 residues. CDR3 sequence reads: CSVQTRVGPQETQYF. The CDR3 region has the DNA TGCAGCGTTCAGACTAGAGTGGGGCCTCAAGAGACCCAGTACTTC.

The chain employs TRBV6-1 and TRBJ1-4; tentative D call: TRBD1 (6 bases). The V end lost 1 base, the J end lost 8 bases, and 11 bases lay between the germline ends. The CDR3 has 14 amino acids. Germline lookup yields CDR1 MNHNS and CDR2 SASEGT. CDR3 in amino acids: CASSEDRVREKLFF. The DNA for the CDR3 is TGTGCCAGCAGTGAAGACAGGGTTCGGGAAAAACTGTTTTTT.

This clone showed up just once. This chain joins TRBV6-6 and TRBJ2-5; 7 bases are shared with TRBD2. Germline values: CDR1 MNHNY, CDR2 SVGAGI (reference sequence). After removal of 2 bases from V and 3 bases from J, the junction contained 0 bases not matched to a gene. The CDR3 consists of 13 residues. The CDR3 sequence is CASSYRGEETQYF. DNA of the CDR3: TGTGCCAGCAGTTACCGGGGGGAAGAGACCCAGTACTTC.

The J gene is TRBJ1-1, the V gene TRBV21-1. TRBV21-1 is termed a pseudogene. The CDR3 consists of 13 residues. In DNA form, the CDR3 reads TGTGCCAGCATAGGACCGACGGGGACTGAAGCTTTCTTT. It encodes CASIGPTGTEAFF.

The gene calls are TRBV3-1 (or the pseudogene TRBV3-2) and TRBJ2-7, with 8 bases fitting TRBD2. This CDR3 is 14 amino acids long. The V gene's germline CDR1 is LGHDT and CDR2 YNNKEL (reference sequence). V gave up 7 bases and J gave up 3 bases; unmatched junction bases: 8. CDR3: CASTGGGLHYEQYF. CDR3 in DNA: TGTGCCAGCACCGGGGGGGGACTACACTACGAGCAGTACTTC.

The rearrangement joins TRBV3-1 (or the pseudogene TRBV3-2) to TRBJ1-2; 8 nucleotides match TRBD1. V lost 2 bases and J lost 4; bases outside the gene matches: 9. The V gene's germline CDR1 is LGHDT and CDR2 YNNKEL (reference sequence). This CDR3 comprises 16 residues. CDR3 sequence: CASSQRWTGKVYGYTF. CDR3 nucleotides: TGTGCCAGCAGCCAACGATGGACAGGGAAGGTCTATGGCTACACCTTC.

The J gene is TRBJ1-5, the V gene TRBV7-2; 11 positions match TRBD1. Germline V gene sequence: CDR1 SGHTA, CDR2 FQGNSA. J was trimmed by 9 bases and V by 5 bases; bases with no gene match: 6. CDR3 length equals 14 residues. The CDR3 here is CASSPWTGGPPQHF. Written as DNA, the CDR3 is TGTGCCAGCAGCCCCTGGACAGGGGGCCCGCCCCAGCATTTT.

V usage is TRBV6-5 and J usage is TRBJ1-1; D remains unclear. Germline assignment: CDR1 MNHEY and CDR2 SVGAGI. The CDR3 length is 14 residues. The V end was cut by 2 bases, the J end by 0 bases, with 7 bases between. CDR3 sequence (DNA): TGTGCCAGCAGTTACAGGAGGCTGAACACTGAAGCTTTCTTT. This sequence encodes CASSYRRLNTEAFF.

The count of this clone is one. The chain joins TRBV14 to TRBJ2-7, with unresolved D. V was shortened by 4 bases and J by 4 bases, with 8 bases between the two germline ends. CDR3 length: 12 residues. Germline lookup yields CDR1 SGHDN and CDR2 FVKESK. The CDR3 region has the DNA TGTGCCAGCAGCCTCTCCCTATACGAGCAGTACTTC. It yields the protein CASSLSLYEQYF.

The chain uses TRBV6-9 and TRBJ1-1; 8 bases align to TRBD1. V lost 5 bases, J lost 4 bases, and 6 bases stayed unmatched. Germline CDR1 reads MNHGY; CDR2 reads SVAAGI. The CDR3 extends over 14 amino acids. The CDR3 is CASSPDRVGTEAFF. CDR3 in DNA: TGTGCCAGCAGTCCGGACAGGGTTGGCACTGAAGCTTTCTTT.

The chain has TRBV12-3 or TRBV12-4 and TRBJ1-4; TRBD1 matches 7 bases. The length of the CDR3 is 12 residues. V lost 8 bases, J lost 3 bases, and 0 bases stayed unmatched. CDR3 region: CASGTANEKLFF. DNA of the CDR3: TGTGCCAGCGGGACAGCTAATGAAAAACTGTTTTTT.

The rearrangement links TRBV19 to TRBJ2-3; D might be TRBD1 (6 bases). Trimming took off 3 bases at V and 0 bases at J, with 7 bases between the two ends. Germline CDR1 is LNHDA and CDR2 is SQIVND (reference sequence). CDR3 size: 14 residues. DNA for the CDR3: TGTGCCAGTAGTATCACAGGGAGCACAGATACGCAGTATTTT. Its translation is CASSITGSTDTQYF.

The chain has TRBV24-1 and TRBJ2-1; possibly TRBD2 for D (6 bases). Trimming removed 6 bases from V and 6 bases from J, with 8 bases in between. Germline CDR1 is KGHDR and CDR2 is SFDVKD. CDR3 length: 12 amino acids. The CDR3 here is CATSLGGNEQFF. The CDR3 DNA reads as TGTGCCACCAGTCTGGGGGGCAATGAGCAGTTCTTC.

This clone came up a few times. The chain has TRBV5-1 and TRBJ2-2; D possibly corresponds to TRBD1 (6 bases). This CDR3 has 15 residues. V was clipped by 1 base and J by 6 bases, with 13 bases between them. Germline-derived CDR1 and CDR2 are SGHRS and YFSETQ. CDR3 region: CASSLRPGGPGELFF. Here the CDR3 DNA reads TGCGCCAGCAGCTTGCGACCTGGGGGCCCCGGGGAGCTGTTTTTT.

In this sample, this clone turned up once. The chain uses TRBV10-2 and TRBJ1-2; D might be TRBD1 (5 bases). The germline V gene has CDR1 WSHSY and CDR2 SAAADI. The CDR3 loop spans 14 amino acids. V was cut by 3 bases and J by 8 bases, with 16 bases left in between. In DNA, the CDR3 is TGCGCCAGCAGTGAATCGGAGGGGTCCCTCGGCTACACCTTC. Residues: CASSESEGSLGYTF.

The rearrangement uses TRBV27 and TRBJ2-4; TRBD2 aligns across 9 bases. Germline trimming cut 6 bases from V and 0 bases from J; bases unmatched to any gene: 9. Germline-derived CDR1 and CDR2 are MNHEY and SMNVEV (reference sequence). The CDR3 totals 17 residues. CDR3 DNA: TGTGCCAGCAGAAGCAGACTAGCGGTTCTAGCCAAAAACATTCAGTACTTC. Its protein is CASRSRLAVLAKNIQYF.

This sequence joins TRBV9 and TRBJ2-3; a possible D gene is TRBD1 (5 bases). This CDR3 spans 15 amino acids. Deletions cut 5 bases from V and 3 bases from J, with 16 bases between. Germline CDR1 is SGDLS and CDR2 is YYNGEE. The CDR3 sequence is CASSPGQGWTDTQYF. DNA for the CDR3: TGTGCCAGCAGTCCCGGGCAGGGTTGGACAGATACGCAGTATTTT.

The V and J genes are TRBV18 and TRBJ2-2, with TRBD1 matching over 9 bases. Looked up from germline, CDR1 is KGHSH and CDR2 is LQKENI. V shed 5 bases, J shed 4 bases, and the junction held 5 bases outside the gene matches. CDR3 length: 15 residues. The CDR3 loop reads CASSDGTGSTGELFF. Here the CDR3 DNA reads TGTGCCAGCTCAGATGGGACAGGGTCCACCGGGGAGCTGTTTTTT.

This sequence joins TRBV5-4 and TRBJ2-7, with 13 nucleotides matching TRBD2. Looked up from germline, CDR1 is SGHNT and CDR2 is YYREEE (reference sequence). Trimming cost V 0 bases and J 3 bases; bases outside gene matches: 3. The CDR3 extends over 16 amino acids. This chain's CDR3 is CASSLGLAGGIYEQYF. The CDR3 coding sequence is TGTGCCAGCAGCTTGGGACTAGCGGGGGGTATCTACGAGCAGTACTTC.

This sequence joins TRBV2 and TRBJ2-2, with 10 bases identical to TRBD2. The CDR3 sequence is 17 residues long. Trimming took 2 bases from V and 5 from J; bases not matched to a gene: 8. The germline V gene has CDR1 SNHLY and CDR2 FYNNEI. This CDR3 is CASSEPVAGGRTGELFF. The DNA for the CDR3 is TGTGCCAGCAGTGAACCGGTAGCGGGGGGAAGGACCGGGGAGCTGTTTTTT.

This clone was observed a single time. The V call is TRBV21-1, the J call TRBJ2-7; the table's D call of TRBD1 was not tested on the DNA. TRBV21-1 is given as a pseudogene. The CDR3 length is 15 residues. The CDR3 spells CASSNRDRRTYEQYF. The CDR3 region has the DNA TGTGCCAGCAGCAACCGGGACAGGCGGACCTACGAGCAGTACTTC.

In its sample, this clone was seen many times. The J gene is TRBJ1-3, the V gene TRBV13, with D maybe TRBD1 (5 bases). V was clipped by 5 bases and J by 4 bases, with 12 bases between them. The germline CDR1 and CDR2 sequences are PRHDT and FYEKMQ (reference sequence). The CDR3 extends over 14 amino acids. This CDR3 reads CASSPEGSGNTIYF. The CDR3 coding sequence is TGTGCCAGCAGCCCGGAGGGGTCGGGAAACACCATATATTTT.

The chain has TRBV9 and TRBJ1-2; D remains ambiguous. In germline, CDR1 is SGDLS, CDR2 YYNGEE. The germline V and J ends were trimmed by 0 bases and 5 bases, with 5 bases remaining between them. The CDR3 runs 12 residues. The CDR3 protein is CASSVDGYGYTF. The DNA of the CDR3 is TGTGCCAGCAGCGTAGACGGTTATGGCTACACCTTC.

This clone was recorded only once. CDR3 DNA: TGTGCCAGCAGGGGGACAGGGGTGAGAGAAAAACTGTTTTTT. This codes for CASRGTGVREKLFF. This chain uses TRBV6-5 with TRBJ1-4; 10 bases match TRBD1. Per germline, CDR1 MNHEY and CDR2 SVGAGI. Trimming cost V 6 bases and J 8 bases; bases outside gene matches: 6. The CDR3 is 14 amino acids.

This clone was detected a few times. The chain carries TRBV3-1 (or the pseudogene TRBV3-2) and TRBJ2-3; D is possibly TRBD2 (7 bases). CDR1 is LGHDT, CDR2 YNNKEL, per germline (reference sequence). The CDR3 has 15 residues. Trimming pared 1 base from V and 1 base from J, leaving 9 bases between. CDR3 bases: TGTGCCAGCAGCCAAGGGGGGGGCGGCACAGATACGCAGTATTTT. Protein product: CASSQGGGGTDTQYF.